A selection of T cell receptor beta chains follows, all from one sample in a study of blood T cell repertoires in COVID-19. Using immunoSEQ multiplex PCR, the repertoire was profiled, and TCRdb retains in-frame clones only, with some absent. The data contain over 200,000 clones, roughly 90% of them seen just once; the ten biggest clones take up roughly 2.6%. The source material was peripheral blood. These receptors were taken from a woman aged 60-70 years with acute or convalescent COVID-19. CDR3s include the opening cysteine and the closing phenylalanine or tryptophan. D genes are given only for firm matches. Where a row states a size, it is once, few, many or the class of an expanded clone; other rows omit it.

j_call,clone_size,d_call,v_call,cdr3_aa,cdr3_nt
TRBJ1-2,.,TRBD1,TRBV18,CASSPRGRDSSFYGYTF,TGTGCCAGCTCACCTAGAGGTAGGGACAGCAGCTTCTATGGCTACACCTTC
TRBJ1-2,.,.,TRBV27,CASTPRRGANYGYTF,TGTGCCAGCACCCCAAGGAGGGGAGCCAACTATGGCTACACCTTC
TRBJ2-6,.,.,TRBV7-2,CASSLVPRASGANVLTF,TGTGCCAGCAGCTTAGTACCCAGGGCATCCGGGGCCAACGTCCTGACTTTC
TRBJ1-2,.,.,TRBV2,CAGGTELTYGYTF,TGTGCCGGAGGGACGGAACTTACCTATGGCTACACCTTC
TRBJ2-6,.,TRBD1,TRBV30,CAWALDRAGANVLTF,TGTGCCTGGGCCCTCGACAGGGCTGGGGCCAACGTCCTGACTTTC
TRBJ1-1,once,.,TRBV5-1,CASSPLNPGEEAFF,TGCGCCAGCAGCCCTCTCAACCCCGGGGAAGAAGCTTTCTTT
TRBJ2-7,.,TRBD2,TRBV28,CALGVAGGRSYEQYF,TGTGCCCTGGGGGTAGCGGGAGGGAGGTCCTACGAGCAGTACTTC
TRBJ2-7,.,.,TRBV6-5,CASSWQSGTSYEQYF,TGTGCCAGCAGCTGGCAGTCCGGGACATCCTACGAGCAGTACTTC
TRBJ2-5,.,.,TRBV5-1,CASKSPPTGETQYF,TGCGCCAGCAAAAGCCCCCCCACGGGAGAGACCCAGTACTTC
TRBJ2-2,.,.,TRBV19,CASTLRLGAFQNTGELFF,TGTGCCAGTACCCTCAGGTTGGGGGCATTTCAAAACACCGGGGAGCTGTTTTTT
TRBJ2-2,.,.,TRBV28,CASRSSTGELFF,TGTGCCAGCAGATCTAGCACCGGGGAGCTGTTTTTT
TRBJ2-1,.,TRBD2,TRBV24-1,CATSDSSGNNRGSYNEQFF,TGTGCCACCAGTGATTCTAGCGGGAACAACCGGGGGTCCTACAATGAGCAGTTCTTC
TRBJ1-1,.,.,TRBV30,CAWSATGFTEAFF,TGTGCCTGGAGTGCGACTGGATTCACTGAAGCTTTCTTT
TRBJ1-2,.,.,TRBV28,CASTDYTGYTF,TGTGCCAGCACCGATTACACTGGCTACACCTTC
TRBJ1-1,.,TRBD1,TRBV29-1,CSVHPGQTYTEAFF,TGCAGCGTACATCCGGGACAGACCTACACTGAAGCTTTCTTT
TRBJ2-1,.,TRBD2,TRBV28,CASSPAGTSGINEQFF,TGTGCCAGCAGTCCAGCCGGGACTAGCGGGATAAATGAGCAGTTCTTC
TRBJ1-2,few,TRBD1,TRBV19,CASSISRTGGGDGYTF,TGTGCCAGTAGTATTTCCCGGACAGGGGGAGGGGATGGCTACACCTTC
TRBJ1-3,.,.,TRBV11-2,CASSLRSAPFGNTIYF,TGTGCCAGCAGCCTTAGGAGTGCGCCTTTTGGAAACACCATATATTTT
TRBJ1-5,.,TRBD1,TRBV19,CASSSRDSNQPQHF,TGTGCCAGTAGTTCCCGGGACAGTAATCAGCCCCAGCATTTT